The 31 T cell receptor beta chains below come from one sample, sequenced in a study of OX40 agonist ivuxolimab in advanced cancers. The table came from immunoSEQ multiplex PCR; TCRdb's copy has only in-frame clones and leaves some out. The sample includes about 70,000 clones, roughly 80% of them seen just once. Specimen: CD4+ or CD8+ T cells sorted from blood, collected in a trial of the OX40 agonist ivuxolimab. These receptors were taken from an adult with an advanced solid tumor such as melanoma, head and neck, liver or kidney cancer.

The chain has TRBV1 and TRBJ1-5; TRBD1 reflects the table's D call only, with no check against the DNA. TRBV1 is a pseudogene segment. CDR3 length: 18 residues. The CDR3 DNA reads as TGCACCAGCAGCCAAGACTCAGGGGCGCGTTATAGCAATCAGCCCCAGCATTTT. This gives the protein CTSSQDSGARYSNQPQHF.

The V call is TRBV5-6, the J call TRBJ1-4, with D unresolved. Trimming stripped 0 bases from V and 5 bases from J, with 5 bases between. Germline CDR1 SGHDT, CDR2 YYEEEE. CDR3 size: 13 residues. Here the CDR3 DNA reads TGTGCCAGCAGCTTGGCGGGGAATGAAAAACTGTTTTTT. This gives the protein CASSLAGNEKLFF. The complete variable domain, with remaining parts taken from reference TRBV5-6 and TRBJ1-4, reads DAGVTQSPTHLIKTRGQQVTLRCSPKSGHDTVSWYQQALGQGPQFIFQYYEEEERQRGNFPDRFSGHQFPNYSSELNVNALLLGDSALYLCASSLAGNEKLFFGSGTQLSVL.

This chain uses TRBV6-5 with TRBJ1-5; D is undetermined. The CDR3 is made up of 15 amino acids. In germline, CDR1 is MNHEY, CDR2 SVGAGI. V lost 0 bases and J 6 bases, leaving 12 bases between the germline ends. CDR3 sequence: CASSYSKRRSQPQHF. The CDR3 bases are TGTGCCAGCAGTTACTCGAAAAGAAGATCTCAGCCCCAGCATTTT.

The chain couples TRBV7-2 to TRBJ2-2; D is possibly TRBD1 or TRBD2 (6 bases each). The CDR3 loop spans 15 amino acids. Germline CDR1 reads SGHTA; CDR2 reads FQGNSA. V was clipped by 2 bases and J by 7 bases, with 14 bases between them. The CDR3 DNA reads as TGTGCCAGCAGCTTATACCAGGGGAGGCTCGGGGAGCTGTTTTTT. Its translation is CASSLYQGRLGELFF.

This chain uses TRBV5-5 with TRBJ2-7, with TRBD1 matching over 7 bases. This CDR3 has 12 amino acids. The ends lost 2 bases at V and 6 bases at J; junction bases unmatched: 2. Germline lookup yields CDR1 SGHKS and CDR2 YYEKEE (reference sequence). As DNA, the CDR3 is TGTGCCAGCAGCTTCGACAGGGCCGAGCAGTACTTC. Translating gives CASSFDRAEQYF.

This clone was seen more than once but under ten times. The J gene is TRBJ2-5, the V gene TRBV27; 7 bases line up with TRBD2. This CDR3 has 12 amino acids. The trim removed 5 bases at V and 5 bases at J, leaving 2 bases unmatched. Germline values: CDR1 MNHEY, CDR2 SMNVEV (reference sequence). The CDR3 DNA reads TGTGCCAGCAGTCCCGGGGGGGAGACCCAGTACTTC. Amino acid sequence: CASSPGGETQYF.

This clone was detected only a few times. The chain uses TRBV28 and TRBJ2-3, with D tentatively TRBD2 (5 bases). From germline, CDR1 is MDHEN and CDR2 SYDVKM. The V end was cut by 7 bases, the J end by 0 bases, with 14 bases between. The CDR3 loop spans 15 amino acids. Written as DNA, the CDR3 is TGTGCCAGCAAGCGCGAGGGCCTTAGCACAGATACGCAGTATTTT. Translation gives CASKREGLSTDTQYF.

The rearrangement links TRBV27 to TRBJ1-1, with 7 bases aligning to TRBD1. Germline V lookup: CDR1 MNHEY, CDR2 SMNVEV (reference sequence). The CDR3 is 14 residues long. V lost 3 bases to trimming and J lost 8 bases; unmatched junction nucleotides: 9. DNA for the CDR3: TGTGCCAGCAGTTTGCTACAGGGGAGGTCCGAAGCTTTCTTT. It is translated as CASSLLQGRSEAFF.

The chain has TRBV5-6 and TRBJ1-2; 10 bases line up with TRBD1. Germline CDR1 SGHDT, CDR2 YYEEEE. With V trimmed by 4 bases and J by 8 bases, 5 bases remained unmatched. The CDR3 has 13 amino acids. CDR3 protein: CASSVGDRGGYTF. Written as DNA, the CDR3 is TGTGCCAGCAGCGTTGGGGACAGGGGCGGCTACACCTTC.

The chain joins TRBV5-1 to TRBJ1-2; 8 bases line up with TRBD1. The ends lost 7 bases at V and 7 bases at J; junction bases unmatched: 15. The CDR3 runs 15 residues. CDR1 and CDR2 from the germline V gene are SGHRS and YFSETQ. The CDR3 DNA sequence: TGCGCCAGCGGACCGACAGGGGACCCCGTGGGTGGCTACACCTTC. Protein sequence: CASGPTGDPVGGYTF.

V and J are TRBV10-3 and TRBJ2-3, with TRBD2 matching 10 bases. The junction had 7 bases not matched to a gene; V was cut back by 2 bases and J by 5 bases. The CDR3 totals 16 residues. The V gene's germline CDR1 is ENHRY and CDR2 SYGVKD. CDR3 sequence reads: CAISEASGGARDTQYF. The CDR3 nucleotides read TGTGCCATCAGTGAGGCCAGCGGGGGGGCCAGAGATACGCAGTATTTT.

V and J are TRBV7-3 and TRBJ2-3, with TRBD2 as a possible D gene (7 bases). The V gene's germline CDR1 is SGHTA and CDR2 FQGTGA. The CDR3 runs 16 residues. With 4 bases removed from V and 4 bases from J, the gap between germline ends came to 18 bases. Here the CDR3 reads CASSWGGPFSADTQYF. Written as DNA, the CDR3 is TGTGCCAGCAGCTGGGGGGGCCCTTTCTCCGCAGATACGCAGTATTTT. Drawing the rest from reference TRBV7-3 and TRBJ2-3, the complete variable domain is GAGVSQTPSNKVTEKGKYVELRCDPISGHTALYWYRQSLGQGPEFLIYFQGTGAADDSGLPNDRFFAVRPEGSVSTLKIQRTERGDSAVYLCASSWGGPFSADTQYFGPGTRLTVL.

The table lists this clone with a few counts. The V and J genes are TRBV12-5 and TRBJ2-2, with 9 nucleotides matching TRBD1. The CDR3 length is 15 residues. J was trimmed by 5 bases and V by 1 base; bases with no gene match: 2. The germline V gene encodes CDR1 LGHNT and CDR2 FRNRAP. CDR3 bases: TGTGCTAGTGGTTTGGGGGACAGGGAAACCGGGGAGCTGTTTTTT. Translating gives CASGLGDRETGELFF.

The chain uses TRBV18 and TRBJ2-5; no definite D call. Trimming cost V 6 bases and J 1 base, with 9 bases left between them. CDR3 length equals 13 residues. CDR1 is KGHSH, CDR2 LQKENI, per germline. The CDR3 sequence is CASSPSFQETQYF. The CDR3 DNA sequence: TGTGCCAGCTCGCCCTCGTTCCAAGAGACCCAGTACTTC.

This rearrangement joins TRBV5-6 to TRBJ2-7, with a possible D match to TRBD2 (6 bases). The CDR3 extends over 15 amino acids. Between the trimmed V and J ends, which lost 5 bases and 4 bases, there was a span of 19 bases. The germline V gene has CDR1 SGHDT and CDR2 YYEEEE. In nucleotides, the CDR3 is TGTGCCAGCAGGGAAGCAAGGAGGGTAGGGTACGAGCAGTACTTC. Translation gives CASREARRVGYEQYF.

The chain employs TRBV18 and TRBJ2-7; 8 bases line up with TRBD2. CDR3 size: 15 residues. CDR1 is KGHSH, CDR2 LQKENI, per germline. With V trimmed by 3 bases and J by 2 bases, 6 bases remained unmatched. The CDR3 is CASSPSSGPPYEQYF. The CDR3 coding sequence is TGTGCCAGCTCACCTTCTAGCGGGCCCCCCTACGAGCAGTACTTC.

V gene TRBV7-6 combines with J gene TRBJ2-5, with 7 bases matching TRBD2. The CDR3 contains 14 residues. In germline, CDR1 is SGHVS, CDR2 FNYEAQ. With 5 bases clipped from V and 0 bases from J, the junction kept 3 bases outside the gene matches. The CDR3 sequence: CASSISGNQETQYF. In DNA, the CDR3 is TGTGCCAGCAGCATAAGCGGGAACCAAGAGACCCAGTACTTC. Full variable domain (remainder filled in from reference TRBV7-6 and TRBJ2-5): GAGVSQSPRYKVTKRGQDVALRCDPISGHVSLYWYRQALGQGPEFLTYFNYEAQQDKSGLPNDRFSAERPEGSISTLTIQRTEQRDSAMYRCASSISGNQETQYFGPGTRLLVL.

This clone occurred once. V and J are TRBV5-1 and TRBJ2-5; D ambiguous. In germline, CDR1 is SGHRS, CDR2 YFSETQ. The CDR3 length is 14 residues. Trimming pared 2 bases from V and 4 bases from J, leaving 12 bases between. CDR3: CASSLMANLETQYF. CDR3 sequence (DNA): TGCGCCAGCAGCTTAATGGCCAACTTAGAGACCCAGTACTTC. Full variable domain (rest looked up from reference TRBV5-1 and TRBJ2-5): KAGVTQTPRYLIKTRGQQVTLSCSPISGHRSVSWYQQTPGQGLQFLFEYFSETQRNKGNFPGRFSGRQFSNSRSEMNVSTLELGDSALYLCASSLMANLETQYFGPGTRLLVL.

The chain uses TRBV2 and TRBJ1-5; unclear D gene. CDR1 is SNHLY, CDR2 FYNNEI, per germline. V was trimmed by 7 bases and J by 0 bases, leaving 16 bases between them. This CDR3 spans 16 amino acids. The CDR3 here is CASKQRGGYSNQPQHF. DNA for the CDR3: TGTGCCAGCAAACAAAGAGGAGGATATAGCAATCAGCCCCAGCATTTT.

The J gene is TRBJ1-1, the V gene TRBV11-2; D is possibly TRBD1 (5 bases). Looked up from germline, CDR1 is SGHAT and CDR2 is FQNNGV. With 0 bases removed from V and 10 bases from J, the gap between germline ends came to 15 bases. The CDR3 totals 14 residues. CDR3 amino acids: CASSLDQWGPRAFF. The CDR3 bases are TGTGCCAGCAGCTTAGATCAGTGGGGCCCTCGAGCTTTCTTT.

This clone turned up a few times. The genes are TRBV9 and TRBJ2-3; TRBD2 aligns across 12 bases. The germline CDR1 and CDR2 sequences are SGDLS and YYNGEE. The ends lost 4 bases at V and 1 base at J; junction bases unmatched: 4. The CDR3 contains 16 residues. In DNA form, the CDR3 reads TGTGCCAGCAGCACCCGGACTAGCGGGGGCACAGATACGCAGTATTTT. Protein product: CASSTRTSGGTDTQYF.

The chain has TRBV27 and TRBJ1-1; 9 bases agree with TRBD1. The CDR3 sequence is 14 residues long. V trimming: 8 bases; J trimming: 7 bases; junction bases outside the gene matches: 11. Germline CDR1 MNHEY, CDR2 SMNVEV (reference sequence). CDR3 coding DNA: TGTGCCAGCTACCGAACCGGGACAGGGAATGAAGCTTTCTTT. This encodes CASYRTGTGNEAFF.

The rearrangement uses TRBV4-3 and TRBJ1-4, with TRBD1 as a possible D gene (6 bases). Per the germline V gene, CDR1 is LGHNA and CDR2 is YSLEER. Trimming removed 3 bases at V and 5 bases at J, with 10 bases between. The CDR3 length is 14 residues. In nucleotides, the CDR3 is TGCGCCAGCAGCCATTCTACAGGGAATGAAAAACTGTTTTTT. Its protein is CASSHSTGNEKLFF.

This rearrangement joins TRBV2 to TRBJ2-1; D might be TRBD2 (5 bases). CDR1 and CDR2 from the germline V gene are SNHLY and FYNNEI. Trimming stripped 9 bases from V and 3 bases from J, with 9 bases between. The CDR3 has 12 amino acids. In DNA form, the CDR3 reads TGTGCCAGTGCCGGGAACTACAATGAGCAGTTCTTC. It translates to CASAGNYNEQFF.

The chain has TRBV6-1 and TRBJ2-5; D is unclear. The germline V and J ends were trimmed by 3 bases and 1 base, with 9 bases remaining between them. Germline V gene sequence: CDR1 MNHNS, CDR2 SASEGT. This CDR3 comprises 14 residues. The CDR3 sequence: CASSDTLTQETQYF. As DNA, the CDR3 is TGTGCCAGCAGTGACACGCTAACCCAAGAGACCCAGTACTTC.

The rearrangement uses TRBV11-3 and TRBJ2-1, with 8 bases fitting TRBD2. J gave up 6 bases and V 5 bases, and 6 bases lay outside the gene matches. The germline CDR1 and CDR2 sequences are SGHNT and YENEEA. This CDR3 is built from 14 residues. This CDR3 reads CASSRGLALNEQFF. CDR3 coding DNA: TGTGCCAGCAGCCGAGGACTAGCCCTCAATGAGCAGTTCTTC. Full variable domain (remainder filled in from reference TRBV11-3 and TRBJ2-1): EAGVVQSPRYKIIEKKQPVAFWCNPISGHNTLYWYLQNLGQGPELLIRYENEEAVDDSQLPKDRFSAERLKGVDSTLKIQPAELGDSAVYLCASSRGLALNEQFFGPGTRLTVL.

The V and J genes are TRBV11-2 and TRBJ2-1; 9 nucleotides line up with TRBD2. Unmatched junction bases numbered 5, after V lost 5 bases and J lost 3 bases. CDR1 and CDR2 (germline): SGHAT, FQNNGV. The CDR3 runs to 15 residues. CDR3 sequence (DNA): TGTGCCAGCAGCCCAGCTAGCGGGGTCTACAATGAGCAGTTCTTC. It translates to CASSPASGVYNEQFF. Looking up the rest from reference TRBV11-2 and TRBJ2-1 gives the full variable domain: EAGVAQSPRYKIIEKRQSVAFWCNPISGHATLYWYQQILGQGPKLLIQFQNNGVVDDSQLPKDRFSAERLKGVDSTLKIQPAKLEDSAVYLCASSPASGVYNEQFFGPGTRLTVL.

This clone was picked up one time. The J gene is TRBJ2-3, the V gene TRBV7-2; no clear D. The CDR3 covers 14 residues. Germline V gives CDR1 SGHTA, CDR2 FQGNSA. Trimming shortened V by 6 bases and J by 1 base, and 11 bases separated the two germline ends. This chain's CDR3 is CASSWVGGTDTQYF. CDR3 coding DNA: TGTGCCAGCAGTTGGGTAGGAGGCACAGATACGCAGTATTTT.

V usage is TRBV7-8 and J usage is TRBJ1-1, with D perhaps matching TRBD1 (5 bases). V lost 5 bases, J lost 11 bases, and 18 bases lay in between. The CDR3 consists of 13 residues. From germline, CDR1 is SGHVS and CDR2 FQNEAQ. The CDR3 bases are TGTGCCAGCAGCCCACTAAGGGGTTACGGGGCTTTCTTT. Its protein product is CASSPLRGYGAFF. The full variable domain, with the rest looked up from reference TRBV7-8 and TRBJ1-1, is GAGVSQSPRYKVAKRGQDVALRCDPISGHVSLFWYQQALGQGPEFLTYFQNEAQLDKSGLPSDRFFAERPEGSVSTLKIQRTQQEDSAVYLCASSPLRGYGAFFGQGTRLTVV.

This chain links TRBV19 with TRBJ2-5; D uncertain. Between the trimmed V and J ends, which lost 3 bases and 2 bases, there was a span of 7 bases. This CDR3 region has 13 residues. Per germline, CDR1 LNHDA and CDR2 SQIVND (reference sequence). The CDR3 reads CASSMGFQETQYF. As DNA, the CDR3 is TGTGCCAGTAGTATGGGATTTCAAGAGACCCAGTACTTC.

The chain couples TRBV7-2 to TRBJ1-3, with 8 bases that match TRBD1. The CDR3 is 16 residues long. Per the germline V gene, CDR1 is SGHTA and CDR2 is FQGNSA. V lost 5 bases and J lost 3; bases outside the gene matches: 9. The CDR3 DNA sequence: TGTGCCAGCAGCCACTCCTCGACAGGGGTTGGAAACACCATATATTTT. Translated, it gives CASSHSSTGVGNTIYF.